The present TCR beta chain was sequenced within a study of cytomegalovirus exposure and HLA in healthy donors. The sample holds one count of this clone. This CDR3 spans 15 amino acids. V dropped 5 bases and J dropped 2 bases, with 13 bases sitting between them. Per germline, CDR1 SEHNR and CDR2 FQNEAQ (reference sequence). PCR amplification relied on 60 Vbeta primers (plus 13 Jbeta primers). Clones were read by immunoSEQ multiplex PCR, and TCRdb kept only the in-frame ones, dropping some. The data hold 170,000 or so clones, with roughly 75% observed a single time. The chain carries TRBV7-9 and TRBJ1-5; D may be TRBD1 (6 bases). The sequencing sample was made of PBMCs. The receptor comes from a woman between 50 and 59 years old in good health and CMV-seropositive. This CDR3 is CASSTGTLGNQPQHF. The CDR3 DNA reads TGTGCCAGCAGCACAGGGACGTTGGGCAATCAGCCCCAGCATTTT.